What follows are 15 T cell receptor beta chains derived from one specimen sequenced in a study of cytomegalovirus exposure and HLA in healthy donors. PCR employed 60 Vbeta and 13 Jbeta primers. Data came from immunoSEQ multiplex PCR; TCRdb stores just in-frame clones and leaves some out. The sample contains 35,000 to 40,000 clones, approximately 76% of which appear only once. Sequenced: PBMCs. These receptors came from a woman aged 30 to 39 in good health and CMV-seropositive.

The V call is TRBV6-1, the J call TRBJ2-7; 8 positions match TRBD1. V was pared by 6 bases and J by 3 bases, with 10 bases of the junction left unmatched. CDR3 length: 15 amino acids. The germline gives CDR1 MNHNS, CDR2 SASEGT. The CDR3 loop is CASRATTGASYEQYF. CDR3 in DNA: TGTGCCAGCAGAGCAACGACAGGGGCAAGCTACGAGCAGTACTTC.

V and J are TRBV9 and TRBJ1-4; a possible D gene is TRBD1 (5 bases). With 4 bases removed from V and 6 bases from J, the gap between germline ends came to 13 bases. This CDR3 comprises 14 residues. Per the germline V gene, CDR1 is SGDLS and CDR2 is YYNGEE. For the CDR3, the DNA is TGTGCCAGCAGCTCCCGACCGGGGGATGAAAAACTGTTTTTT. Translating gives CASSSRPGDEKLFF.

The gene calls are TRBV11-2 and TRBJ2-7, with a weak D call TRBD1 (6 bases). Germline loops: CDR1 SGHAT, CDR2 FQNNGV. V was pared by 4 bases and J by 1 base, with 17 bases between. This CDR3 is built from 16 residues. CDR3 nucleotides: TGTGCCAGCAGCTATCAACAGGGAGTTCGGTCCTACGAGCAGTACTTC. Encoded protein: CASSYQQGVRSYEQYF.

The CDR3 DNA is TGTGCCACCAGCAGAGGCTTCACAGGGGGTTGGAATGAGCAGTTCTTC. Translated, it gives CATSRGFTGGWNEQFF. V usage is TRBV15 and J usage is TRBJ2-1, with 8 bases fitting TRBD1. Germline trimming cut 1 base from V and 7 bases from J; bases unmatched to any gene: 9. CDR3 length equals 16 residues. Germline assignment: CDR1 LNHNV and CDR2 YYDKDF (reference sequence).

J is TRBJ1-3 and V is TRBV28; a possible D gene is TRBD1 (5 bases). V gave up 3 bases and J gave up 8 bases, with 8 bases separating them. Germline V CDR1 and CDR2: MDHEN, SYDVKM. CDR3 size: 12 residues. CDR3 sequence: CASSLRGDTIYF. The CDR3 DNA sequence: TGTGCCAGCAGTTTGCGGGGCGACACCATATATTTT.

Note on this clone: Mismatch with germline at one junction end may stem from a read error. The J gene is TRBJ1-2, the V gene TRBV6-1; a possible D gene is TRBD1 (6 bases). The CDR3 has 16 residues. Germline-derived CDR1 and CDR2 are MNHNS and SASEGT. The CDR3 region has the DNA TGTGCCAGCAGTGCCTACCGGGGGGCCTTTGGCTATGGCTACCCCTTC. This sequence encodes CASSAYRGAFGYGYPF.

The chain has TRBV2 and TRBJ2-2; TRBD2 agrees at 7 bases. Germline V gives CDR1 SNHLY, CDR2 FYNNEI. The V gene end was trimmed by 2 bases and the J gene end by 5 bases; junction bases not matched to a gene: 2. The CDR3 has 14 amino acids. This chain's CDR3 is CASSERTRTGELFF. The CDR3, as DNA: TGTGCCAGCAGTGAAAGGACTAGGACCGGGGAGCTGTTTTTT.

V gene TRBV19 combines with J gene TRBJ1-2, with a tentative D call TRBD1 (5 bases). The germline CDR1 and CDR2 sequences are LNHDA and SQIVND (reference sequence). The V gene lost 6 bases and the J gene lost 3 bases, with 14 bases spanning the gap. The CDR3 consists of 14 residues. The chain's CDR3 is CASRTRGSDYGYTF. The CDR3 nucleotides read TGTGCCAGTAGAACAAGGGGATCGGACTATGGCTACACCTTC.

V usage is TRBV19 and J usage is TRBJ1-5, with a tentative D call TRBD1 (5 bases). V lost 5 bases, J lost 0 bases, and 8 bases lay in between. The germline CDR1 and CDR2 sequences are LNHDA and SQIVND (reference sequence). CDR3 length: 14 residues. CDR3 residues: CASSWGNSNQPQHF. The CDR3 DNA sequence: TGTGCCAGTAGTTGGGGCAATAGCAATCAGCCCCAGCATTTT. The full variable domain, rest sourced from reference TRBV19 and TRBJ1-5, is DGGITQSPKYLFRKEGQNVTLSCEQNLNHDAMYWYRQDPGQGLRLIYYSQIVNDFQKGDIAEGYSVSREKKESFPLTVTSAQKNPTAFYLCASSWGNSNQPQHFGDGTRLSIL.

This chain links TRBV7-8 with TRBJ2-7; D remains ambiguous. The V gene's germline CDR1 is SGHVS and CDR2 FQNEAQ. Trimming stripped 5 bases from V and 2 bases from J, with 13 bases between. The CDR3 is made up of 14 amino acids. For the CDR3, the DNA is TGTGCCAGCAGCCTCGTCGGCGGAACCTACGAGCAGTACTTC. It codes for CASSLVGGTYEQYF.

The chain combines TRBV4-1 with TRBJ2-5; 9 positions match TRBD2. The germline gives CDR1 MGHRA, CDR2 YSYEKL. Unmatched junction bases numbered 12, after V lost 0 bases and J lost 4 bases. The CDR3 loop spans 18 amino acids. This CDR3 is CASSQDRGIAGVLETQYF. CDR3 bases: TGCGCCAGCAGCCAAGATCGTGGCATAGCGGGAGTCCTAGAGACCCAGTACTTC.

The genes are TRBV7-8 and TRBJ1-5; unclear D gene. V lost 4 bases and J lost 2, with 15 bases in between. Germline-derived CDR1 and CDR2 are SGHVS and FQNEAQ. CDR3 length: 16 amino acids. In nucleotides, the CDR3 is TGTGCCAGCAGCTCCTCTTCCCCCTTCGGCAATCAGCCCCAGCATTTT. Protein: CASSSSSPFGNQPQHF.

V usage is TRBV28 and J usage is TRBJ2-7, with 9 positions matching TRBD1. The germline V gene encodes CDR1 MDHEN and CDR2 SYDVKM. The CDR3 is made up of 13 amino acids. Trimming at V came to 5 bases and at J to 12 bases, leaving 11 bases not matched to a gene. CDR3 bases: TGTGCCAGCAGTCCGACAGGGGGAGTTCGGTGGTACTTC. It yields the protein CASSPTGGVRWYF.

The V gene is TRBV7-2, the J gene TRBJ2-2, with 12 bases that match TRBD2. This CDR3 region has 18 residues. J gave up 8 bases and V 4 bases, and 14 bases lay outside the gene matches. Germline CDR1 and CDR2: SGHTA and FQGNSA. CDR3 nucleotides: TGTGCCAGCAGCTCGCAACGACTAGCGGGAGATAGTAGTGGGGAGCTGTTTTTT. It encodes CASSSQRLAGDSSGELFF.

The chain has TRBV9 and TRBJ2-7, with TRBD2 matching over 15 bases. There are 16 residues in the CDR3. Germline trimming cut 2 bases from V and 5 bases from J; bases unmatched to any gene: 5. Per the germline V gene, CDR1 is SGDLS and CDR2 is YYNGEE. The CDR3 bases are TGTGCCAGCAGCGTGGGACTAGCGGGAGGTGGGGACGAGCAGTACTTC. Translated, it gives CASSVGLAGGGDEQYF.